A selection of T cell receptor beta chains follows, all from one sample in a study of blood T cell repertoires in COVID-19. The repertoire was sequenced with immunoSEQ multiplex PCR; TCRdb's copy has only in-frame clones and lacks some. The data hold fewer than 250,000 clones, with around 82% observed a single time. Specimen: peripheral blood. Every receptor here comes from a woman between 40 and 55 years old with active or convalescent COVID-19. Each CDR3 is given with its conserved first and last residue. The D gene is left open where the match is weak. Where a row states a size, it is once, few, many or the class of an expanded clone; other rows omit it.

V gene	D gene	clone size	J gene	CDR3 protein	CDR3 DNA
TRBV3-1/TRBV3-2	TRBD2	once	TRBJ2-7	CASSQEGLAGYEQYF	TGTGCCAGCAGCCAAGAGGGACTAGCGGGCTACGAGCAGTACTTC
TRBV7-2	NA	NA	TRBJ2-7	CASASEYEQYF	TGTGCCAGCGCTTCGGAGTACGAGCAGTACTTC
TRBV5-1	NA	NA	TRBJ1-5	CASCPTDSNQPQHF	TGCGCCAGCTGCCCGACAGATAGCAATCAGCCCCAGCATTTT
TRBV14	NA	once	TRBJ1-2	CASSQERTNYGYTF	TGTGCCAGCAGCCAAGAACGGACAAACTATGGCTACACCTTC
TRBV29-1	NA	few	TRBJ1-1	CSVVAGSTEAFF	TGCAGCGTCGTTGCAGGGTCCACTGAAGCTTTCTTT
TRBV28	TRBD1	once	TRBJ2-5	CASSLVGQGSGETQYF	TGTGCCAGCAGTTTGGTGGGACAGGGCTCGGGGGAGACCCAGTACTTC
TRBV25-1	TRBD1	NA	TRBJ1-1	CASKQTGSLRSSSSAFF	TGTGCCAGCAAACAGACAGGGTCTCTCCGCTCATCCTCCAGCGCTTTCTTT
TRBV27	NA	NA	TRBJ1-5	CARPRDIYSNQPQHF	TGTGCCAGACCCCGGGACATTTATAGCAATCAGCCCCAGCATTTT
TRBV28	TRBD1	NA	TRBJ2-2	CASRQGDRGRTGELFF	TGTGCCAGCAGACAGGGGGACAGGGGGCGCACCGGGGAGCTGTTTTTT
TRBV30	NA	NA	TRBJ1-1	CAWRRGGKTEAFF	TGTGCCTGGAGACGGGGAGGGAAAACTGAAGCTTTCTTT
TRBV10-1	NA	NA	TRBJ1-1	CASSQTENTEAFF	TGCGCCAGCAGCCAGACAGAAAACACTGAAGCTTTCTTT